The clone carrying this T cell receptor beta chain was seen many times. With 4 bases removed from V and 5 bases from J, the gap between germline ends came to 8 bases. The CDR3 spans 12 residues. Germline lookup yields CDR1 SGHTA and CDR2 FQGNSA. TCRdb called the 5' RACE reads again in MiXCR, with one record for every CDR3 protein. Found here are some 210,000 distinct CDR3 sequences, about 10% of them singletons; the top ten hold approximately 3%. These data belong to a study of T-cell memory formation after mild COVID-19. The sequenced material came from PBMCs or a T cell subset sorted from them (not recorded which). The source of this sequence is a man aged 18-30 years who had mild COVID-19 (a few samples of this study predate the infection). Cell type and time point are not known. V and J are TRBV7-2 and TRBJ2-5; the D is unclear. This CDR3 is CASSSTRETQYF. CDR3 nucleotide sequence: TGTGCCAGCAGCTCAACGAGGGAGACCCAGTACTTC. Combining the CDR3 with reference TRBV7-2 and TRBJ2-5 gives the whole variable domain GAGVSQSPSNKVTEKGKDVELRCDPISGHTALYWYRQSLGQGLEFLIYFQGNSAPDKSGLPSDRFSAERTGGSVSTLTIQRTQQEDSAVYLCASSSTRETQYFGPGTRLLVL.